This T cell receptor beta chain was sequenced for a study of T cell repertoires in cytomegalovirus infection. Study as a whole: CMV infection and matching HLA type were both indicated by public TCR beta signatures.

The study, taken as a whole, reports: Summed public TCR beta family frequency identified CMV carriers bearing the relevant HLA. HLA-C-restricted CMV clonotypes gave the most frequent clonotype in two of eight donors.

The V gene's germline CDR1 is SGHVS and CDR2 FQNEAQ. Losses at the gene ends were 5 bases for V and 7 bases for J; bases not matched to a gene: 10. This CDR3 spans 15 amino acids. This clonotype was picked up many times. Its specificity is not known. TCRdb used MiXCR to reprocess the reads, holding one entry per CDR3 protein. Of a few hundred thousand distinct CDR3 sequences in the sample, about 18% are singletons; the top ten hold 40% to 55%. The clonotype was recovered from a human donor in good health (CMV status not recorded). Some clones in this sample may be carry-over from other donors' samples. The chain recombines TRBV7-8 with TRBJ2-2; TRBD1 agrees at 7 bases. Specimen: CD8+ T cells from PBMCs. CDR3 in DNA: TGTGCCAGCAGCCACAGGGGTTTCGAACACGGGGAGCTGTTTTTT. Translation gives CASSHRGFEHGELFF.